Listed here are 11 T cell receptor beta chains from one sample, sequenced in a study of shared clonotypes between healthy human individuals. Clones were sequenced by immunoSEQ multiplex PCR, and TCRdb holds only the in-frame ones, with some missing. The repertoire consists of some 1,400,000 clones, with around 97% occurring once and the leading ten covering over 1%. The sample was naive CD4+ T cells sorted from blood. The sample's subset: CD45RA+ positively selected. The receptors originated from a man aged 25-45 years in good health.

The rearrangement joins TRBV7-2 to TRBJ2-7, with TRBD2 matching 9 bases. CDR1 and CDR2 from the germline V gene are SGHTA and FQGNSA. The CDR3 sequence is 14 residues long. Trimming at V came to 8 bases and at J to 3 bases, leaving 8 bases not matched to a gene. The DNA of the CDR3 is TGTGCCAGCGGAAGGACTAGCGACAGCTACGAGCAGTACTTC. As protein: CASGRTSDSYEQYF.

The genes are TRBV28 and TRBJ2-5; 7 bases align to TRBD2. From germline, CDR1 is MDHEN and CDR2 SYDVKM. The CDR3 totals 13 residues. Trimming cost V 7 bases and J 6 bases; bases outside gene matches: 8. The CDR3 DNA follows: TGTGCCAGCATCGGGGGGATCCGGAAGACCCAGTACTTC. This encodes CASIGGIRKTQYF.

The V gene is TRBV7-2, the J gene TRBJ2-7; 7 bases map to TRBD2. CDR1 SGHTA and CDR2 FQGNSA come from the germline V gene. With 6 bases clipped from V and 10 bases from J, the junction kept 12 bases outside the gene matches. This CDR3 comprises 13 residues. The CDR3 DNA reads TGTGCCAGCAGTTTGGGGGGGACTCTGGCTCAGTACTTC. This encodes CASSLGGTLAQYF.

This clone was detected only once. For the CDR3, the DNA is TGTGCCAGTACTGGGGTCGGAATTCACACAGATACGCAGTATTTT. It translates to CASTGVGIHTDTQYF. The rearrangement uses TRBV2 and TRBJ2-3; D unresolved. Germline loops: CDR1 SNHLY, CDR2 FYNNEI. This CDR3 spans 15 amino acids. Trimming took 9 bases from V and 2 from J, leaving 18 bases between them. The complete variable domain, with remaining parts taken from reference TRBV2 and TRBJ2-3, reads EPEVTQTPSHQVTQMGQEVILRCVPISNHLYFYWYRQILGQKVEFLVSFYNNEISEKSEIFDDQFSVERPDGSNFTLKIRSTKLEDSAMYFCASTGVGIHTDTQYFGPGTRLTVL.

This chain uses TRBV7-6 with TRBJ1-5, with 7 bases matching TRBD1. The germline V gene encodes CDR1 SGHVS and CDR2 FNYEAQ. V was clipped by 2 bases and J by 6 bases; unmatched bases: 13. This CDR3 has 17 amino acids. The CDR3 coding sequence is TGTGCCAGCAGCTTATCGTCCCCGCACAGGGGTGCTCAGCCCCAGCATTTT. Translating gives CASSLSSPHRGAQPQHF.

The chain joins TRBV21-1 to TRBJ1-5; the table's D call of TRBD1 was not tested on the DNA. TRBV21-1 is recorded as a pseudogene. CDR3 length: 17 residues. CDR3 nucleotide sequence: TGTGCCAGCAGCAAAGTGGACAGTAAGGGAGCAAATCAGCCCCAGCATTTT. Translated, it gives CASSKVDSKGANQPQHF.

In its sample, this clone was seen once. This rearrangement joins TRBV5-4 to TRBJ2-5; no clear D. Germline CDR1 is SGHNT and CDR2 is YYREEE (reference sequence). V gave up 1 base and J gave up 7 bases, with 26 bases separating them. The length of the CDR3 is 18 residues. The CDR3 DNA sequence: TGTGCCAGCAGCTTGTATATCGGTGGAGAGACCTACCTGGGGACCCAGTACTTC. This codes for CASSLYIGGETYLGTQYF.

The rearrangement uses TRBV4-1 and TRBJ1-1; 12 bases align to TRBD1. The CDR3 has 16 residues. V lost 4 bases and J lost 7; bases outside the gene matches: 10. Germline V CDR1 and CDR2: MGHRA, YSYEKL. The CDR3 loop reads CASSPITGQGAHEAFF. CDR3 nucleotide sequence: TGCGCCAGCAGCCCAATAACGGGACAGGGGGCGCATGAAGCTTTCTTT.

The J gene is TRBJ2-1, the V gene TRBV6-5; 10 positions agree with TRBD1. Germline V CDR1 and CDR2: MNHEY, SVGAGI. V lost 4 bases, J lost 7 bases, and 4 bases stayed unmatched. The CDR3 is made up of 14 amino acids. The CDR3 sequence: CASSWTGGDNEQFF. For the CDR3, the DNA is TGTGCCAGCAGTTGGACAGGGGGTGATAATGAGCAGTTCTTC.

The chain joins TRBV7-8 to TRBJ2-7; 7 positions match TRBD1. Trimming took 5 bases from V and 0 from J; bases not matched to a gene: 7. CDR3 length: 15 residues. Germline-derived CDR1 and CDR2 are SGHVS and FQNEAQ. CDR3 sequence: CASSPRRDSSYEQYF. As DNA, the CDR3 is TGTGCCAGCAGCCCACGCCGGGACAGCTCCTACGAGCAGTACTTC.

A note on this clone: Different DNA sequences within this sample yield the same CDR3. V and J are TRBV5-1 and TRBJ2-5; the D gene is possibly TRBD1 (5 bases). Germline-derived CDR1 and CDR2 are SGHRS and YFSETQ. Trimming removed 0 bases at V and 4 bases at J, with 10 bases between. The CDR3 contains 14 residues. The CDR3 sequence: CASSLGGSRETQYF. The CDR3, as DNA: TGCGCCAGCAGCTTGGGGGGCTCCAGAGAGACCCAGTACTTC.